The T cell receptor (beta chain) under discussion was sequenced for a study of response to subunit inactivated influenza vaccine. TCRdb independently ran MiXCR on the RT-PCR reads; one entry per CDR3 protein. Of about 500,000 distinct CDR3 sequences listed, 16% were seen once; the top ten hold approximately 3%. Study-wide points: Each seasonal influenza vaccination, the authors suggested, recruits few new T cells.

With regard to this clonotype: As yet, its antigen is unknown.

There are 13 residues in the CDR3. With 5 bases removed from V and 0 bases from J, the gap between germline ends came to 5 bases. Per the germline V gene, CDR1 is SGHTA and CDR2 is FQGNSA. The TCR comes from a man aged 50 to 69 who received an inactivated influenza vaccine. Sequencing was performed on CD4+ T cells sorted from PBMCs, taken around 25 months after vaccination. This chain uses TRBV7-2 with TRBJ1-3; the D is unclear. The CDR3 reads CASSPTSGNTIYF. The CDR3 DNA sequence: TGTGCCAGCAGCCCGACCTCTGGAAACACCATATATTTT.